The present T cell receptor beta chain was sequenced within a study of beta chain features in type 1 diabetes. Of the isolated RNA, all was reverse transcribed, and so the sequenced material was expressed TCRB transcripts. The protocol was immunoSEQ multiplex PCR, while the TCRdb copy is restricted to in-frame clones and leaves out a portion. The sample carries around 280,000 clones, roughly 15% recorded once. Findings and caveats of the study: Type 1 diabetes patients showed fewer insertions and more deletions at VDJ junctions. Shorter TCRB CDR3s, moderately but significantly so, marked every one of the four CD4+ subsets in Type 1 diabetes patients.

Germline-derived CDR1 and CDR2 are MGHRA and YSYEKL. V lost 0 bases and J lost 4, with 15 bases in between. The CDR3 consists of 16 residues. This clone was counted a few times. Its antigen is not identified. This chain joins TRBV4-1 and TRBJ1-2; possibly TRBD1 for D (6 bases). Material for sequencing was naive CD4+ T cells from blood. The source is a man younger than 35 with type 1 diabetes. The CDR3 loop is CASSQDWQGSSYGYTF. Written as DNA, the CDR3 is TGCGCCAGCAGCCAAGATTGGCAGGGGTCCTCCTATGGCTACACCTTC.